This is a list of T cell receptor beta chains from one sample in a study of CD8 T cells in Susac syndrome. TCRdb passed the immunoSEQ multiplex PCR reads through MiXCR, listing each CDR3 protein once. The profile covers approximately 280,000 distinct CDR3 sequences, with about 88% appearing a single time and around 0.12% taken by the ten largest. Input material: CD8+ T cells from PBMCs. The source is a human donor with multiple sclerosis. CDR3s include the opening cysteine and the closing phenylalanine or tryptophan. Fields, in order: clone size, D gene, V gene, J gene, CDR3 protein, CDR3 DNA. A D gene is named only where the DNA matches it firmly. Some rows have no size entry. The others give once, few or many, or a class for an expanded clone.

-	TRBD1	TRBV28	TRBJ2-1	CASSKRQFRDRGHEQFF	TGTGCCAGCAGCAAAAGACAGTTCCGGGACAGGGGGCATGAGCAGTTCTTC
-	TRBD1	TRBV9	TRBJ2-5	CASSPRRDRAAETQYF	TGTGCCAGCAGCCCCCGCCGGGACAGAGCAGCAGAGACCCAGTACTTC
-	-	TRBV28	TRBJ2-7	CASSFEGPDYEQYF	TGTGCCAGCAGTTTCGAGGGGCCCGACTACGAGCAGTACTTC
-	TRBD1	TRBV4-2	TRBJ2-7	CASSQVSGQGYRTRDYEQYF	TGTGCCAGCAGCCAAGTGTCGGGACAGGGGTACAGGACTAGAGACTACGAGCAGTACTTC
-	-	TRBV4-1	TRBJ1-1	CASSPVIAGSTEAFF	TGCGCCAGCAGCCCAGTCATTGCGGGGTCGACTGAAGCTTTCTTT
-	-	TRBV27	TRBJ1-2	CASGTGGFDYGYTF	TGTGCCAGCGGGACGGGGGGGTTTGACTATGGCTACACCTTC
-	-	TRBV19	TRBJ1-2	CASKGFLRDGYTF	TGTGCCAGTAAAGGGTTCCTGAGGGACGGCTACACCTTC
-	-	TRBV12-3/TRBV12-4	TRBJ2-5	CASSTHYQETQYF	TGTGCCAGCAGCACACACTACCAAGAGACCCAGTACTTC
-	TRBD2	TRBV28	TRBJ2-3	CASRPGPGGRSDTQYF	TGTGCCAGCAGACCGGGACCGGGAGGGAGGTCAGATACGCAGTATTTT
few	TRBD1	TRBV12-5	TRBJ2-7	CASGFRQGYEQYF	TGTGCTAGTGGTTTCAGACAGGGCTACGAGCAGTACTTC
-	-	TRBV27	TRBJ2-7	CASSDGRLGGYEQYF	TGTGCCAGCAGCGACGGGAGACTCGGAGGCTACGAGCAGTACTTC
-	TRBD1	TRBV25-1	TRBJ1-1	CASSGGTVTEAFF	TGTGCCAGCAGTGGCGGGACAGTCACTGAAGCTTTCTTT
-	TRBD2	TRBV11-1	TRBJ2-7	CASSLGQRGRAGGIVGGEQYF	TGTGCCAGCAGCTTAGGCCAGAGGGGGCGAGCGGGAGGGATCGTAGGAGGCGAGCAGTACTTC
-	-	TRBV28	TRBJ2-3	CASSPEIPGETDTQYF	TGTGCCAGCAGTCCCGAAATTCCGGGAGAGACAGATACGCAGTATTTT
-	-	TRBV28	TRBJ1-1	CASSFEGENTEAFF	TGTGCCAGCAGTTTTGAGGGAGAGAACACTGAAGCTTTCTTT
-	-	TRBV29-1	TRBJ2-1	CSVERQNSYNEQFF	TGCAGCGTTGAAAGACAGAACTCCTACAATGAGCAGTTCTTC
-	TRBD1	TRBV24-1	TRBJ2-3	CATSDSGTAITDTQYF	TGTGCCACCAGTGATTCCGGGACAGCGATCACAGATACGCAGTATTTT
-	-	TRBV27	TRBJ1-1	CASSGRRAEAFF	TGTGCCAGCAGCGGACGGAGGGCTGAAGCTTTCTTT
-	TRBD2	TRBV29-1	TRBJ2-7	CSVRKREGSSYEQYF	TGCAGCGTTCGGAAACGGGAGGGGAGCTCCTACGAGCAGTACTTC
-	TRBD2	TRBV7-9	TRBJ2-1	CASSLSGTSVNEQFF	TGTGCCAGCAGCTTAAGTGGGACTAGCGTCAATGAGCAGTTCTTC
few	-	TRBV6-1	TRBJ2-1	CASRTGTAAGNEQFF	TGTGCCAGCAGAACCGGGACCGCCGCTGGGAATGAGCAGTTCTTC
-	TRBD2	TRBV29-1	TRBJ2-1	CSVDPSGSMGYNEQFF	TGCAGCGTTGACCCTAGCGGGAGTATGGGGTACAATGAGCAGTTCTTC
once	TRBD2	TRBV20-1	TRBJ2-2	CSVVREGQALTGELFF	TGCAGTGTAGTGCGGGAGGGCCAAGCCCTCACCGGGGAGCTGTTTTTT
-	-	TRBV19	TRBJ2-1	CASGAWEQFF	TGTGCCTCCGGGGCATGGGAGCAGTTCTTC
-	TRBD1	TRBV2	TRBJ2-1	CASTGQGNNEQFF	TGTGCCAGCACCGGACAGGGCAATAATGAGCAGTTCTTC
-	-	TRBV7-9	TRBJ2-1	CASTQRPDWEQFF	TGTGCCAGCACCCAAAGACCTGACTGGGAGCAGTTCTTC
-	-	TRBV6-1	TRBJ2-7	CASSGGRSSYEQYF	TGTGCCAGCAGTGGGGGGAGGTCCTCCTACGAGCAGTACTTC
-	-	TRBV7-9	TRBJ2-1	CASSPRLGGNEQFF	TGTGCCAGCAGCCCGCGACTAGGAGGAAATGAGCAGTTCTTC
-	TRBD2	TRBV7-2	TRBJ2-7	CAISETSGRSPPYEQYF	TGTGCCATCTCCGAGACTAGCGGGAGGTCGCCTCCCTACGAGCAGTACTTC
once	-	TRBV7-9	TRBJ1-6	CASTKDGGNSPLHF	TGTGCCAGCACCAAGGACGGGGGCAATTCACCCCTCCACTTT
-	-	TRBV25-1	TRBJ1-2	CASSEWGTEPSYGYTF	TGTGCCAGCAGTGAATGGGGGACGGAGCCCTCCTATGGCTACACCTTC
-	-	TRBV2	TRBJ2-2	CASREEPGAGELFF	TGTGCCAGCAGGGAGGAGCCGGGAGCCGGGGAGCTGTTTTTT
-	-	TRBV7-9	TRBJ2-1	CATTWGEVHNEQFF	TGTGCCACCACCTGGGGGGAGGTCCACAATGAGCAGTTCTTC
-	-	TRBV27	TRBJ1-5	CASSFLPYQPQHF	TGTGCCAGCAGTTTTTTGCCATATCAGCCCCAGCATTTT
-	-	TRBV19	TRBJ2-5	CASSIAASQETQYF	TGTGCCAGTAGTATTGCGGCTAGCCAAGAGACCCAGTACTTC
-	TRBD1	TRBV28	TRBJ2-1	CASSPIADRVNNEQFF	TGTGCCAGCAGTCCGATCGCGGACAGGGTAAACAATGAGCAGTTCTTC
once	-	TRBV9	TRBJ2-1	CASSAPGNNEQFF	TGTGCCAGCAGCGCCCCGGGGAACAATGAGCAGTTCTTC
-	-	TRBV27	TRBJ1-1	CASKFTDITEAFF	TGTGCCAGCAAGTTCACAGATATCACTGAAGCCTTCTTT
-	-	TRBV19	TRBJ1-5	CASSLGEGNQPQQF	TGTGCCAGTAGTCTAGGGGAGGGGAACCAGCCCCAGCAATTT
-	TRBD1	TRBV6-1	TRBJ2-2	CASTTTGKPTGELFF	TGTGCCAGCACTACGACAGGGAAGCCGACCGGGGAGCTGTTTTTT
few	-	TRBV5-1	TRBJ2-3	CASSYPQGLTQDTQYF	TGCGCCAGCAGCTACCCACAGGGTCTCACGCAGGATACGCAGTATTTT